These 32 T cell receptor beta chains were all obtained from the same sample, sequenced in a study of T cell repertoires in cytomegalovirus infection. TCRdb redid the calling of the reads with MiXCR, one entry per CDR3 protein. The sample carries some 240,000 distinct CDR3 sequences, 15% to 20% recorded once. Sequencing was performed on CD8+ T cells from PBMCs. Receptors were obtained from a human donor in good health (CMV status not recorded). Some clones in this sample may be carry-over from other donors' samples.

The rearrangement uses TRBV25-1 and TRBJ2-3; 13 nucleotides line up with TRBD2. Germline CDR1 and CDR2: MGHDK and SYGVNS. With 4 bases clipped from V and 6 bases from J, the junction kept 10 bases outside the gene matches. The CDR3 consists of 17 residues. Here the CDR3 DNA reads TGTGCCAGCAGTGGGACTAGCGGGGGCCCTAACGTGGATACGCAGTATTTT. Protein sequence: CASSGTSGGPNVDTQYF. The full variable domain, with the rest looked up from reference TRBV25-1 and TRBJ2-3, is EADIYQTPRYLVIGTGKKITLECSQTMGHDKMYWYQQDPGMELHLIHYSYGVNSTEKGDLSSESTVSRIRTEHFPLTLESARPSHTSQYLCASSGTSGGPNVDTQYFGPGTRLTVL.

The chain uses TRBV28 and TRBJ2-1, with 10 nucleotides matching TRBD2. V was pared by 10 bases and J by 6 bases, with 9 bases of the junction left unmatched. The CDR3 consists of 14 residues. The germline V gene encodes CDR1 MDHEN and CDR2 SYDVKM. The CDR3 region has the DNA TGTGCCATCCAGGTCCTAGCGGGGGCCAATGAGCAGTTCTTC. Translated: CAIQVLAGANEQFF.

This clonotype was recorded at least ten times. The rearrangement links TRBV29-1 to TRBJ2-5; D is uncertain. The CDR3 extends over 13 amino acids. Trimming stripped 3 bases from V and 2 bases from J, with 10 bases between. Germline values: CDR1 SQVTM, CDR2 ANQGSEA. The chain's CDR3 is CSVEVSTQETQYF. The CDR3 DNA sequence: TGCAGCGTTGAGGTGTCAACTCAAGAGACCCAGTACTTC.

This clonotype was observed a handful of times. The chain employs TRBV29-1 and TRBJ2-3; 7 bases line up with TRBD2. The CDR3 is made up of 12 amino acids. After removal of 6 bases from V and 9 bases from J, the junction contained 9 bases not matched to a gene. Per germline, CDR1 SQVTM and CDR2 ANQGSEA. In nucleotides, the CDR3 is TGCAGCGTCGCACCGAGGGAGGGAACGCAGTATTTT. It translates to CSVAPREGTQYF.

This clonotype was seen repeatedly, ten times or more. The V and J genes are TRBV7-2 and TRBJ1-5; 7 positions match TRBD1. The germline V gene has CDR1 SGHTA and CDR2 FQGNSA. The J segment lost 7 bases and the V segment lost 1 base, leaving 4 bases of the junction unmatched. The CDR3 has 14 amino acids. The DNA of the CDR3 is TGTGCCAGCAGCTTAGGACAGGGCGGCCAGCCCCAGCATTTT. This gives the protein CASSLGQGGQPQHF.

This clonotype was counted at least ten times. The CDR3 loop is CASSLKGLAGWDTQYF. The CDR3 DNA follows: TGTGCCAGCAGCTTAAAGGGGCTAGCGGGTTGGGATACGCAGTATTTT. The chain employs TRBV7-2 and TRBJ2-3; 8 bases agree with TRBD2. Germline-derived CDR1 and CDR2 are SGHTA and FQGNSA. With 2 bases clipped from V and 6 bases from J, the junction kept 10 bases outside the gene matches. The CDR3 spans 16 residues.

DNA for the CDR3: TGCAGTGCTCGGGAATCAGGGGGCAACGACGAGCAGTACTTC. Translation: CSARESGGNDEQYF. The chain is built from TRBV20-1 and TRBJ2-7; 8 bases match TRBD1. The CDR3 is 14 amino acids. Germline CDR1 and CDR2: DFQATT and SNEGSKA (reference sequence). Trimming at V came to 5 bases and at J to 5 bases, leaving 11 bases not matched to a gene.

Ten or more counts support this clonotype. V and J are TRBV20-1 and TRBJ2-1; 7 bases fit TRBD1. Germline trimming cut 5 bases from V and 4 bases from J; bases unmatched to any gene: 11. The CDR3 contains 15 residues. CDR1 is DFQATT and CDR2 is SNEGSKA in the germline V gene (reference sequence). CDR3 residues: CSAEGAPRLYNEQFF. In DNA, the CDR3 is TGCAGTGCTGAGGGGGCTCCTAGGCTATACAATGAGCAGTTCTTC.

This clonotype was detected only a few times. The chain links TRBV28 to TRBJ2-3, with D perhaps matching TRBD2 (5 bases). The CDR3 runs 15 residues. V was cut by 5 bases and J by 3 bases, with 15 bases left in between. The germline gives CDR1 MDHEN, CDR2 SYDVKM. The DNA for the CDR3 is TGTGCCAGCAGTCGGGGAGAAGGGATGACAGATACGCAGTATTTT. It yields the protein CASSRGEGMTDTQYF.

This clonotype was seen ten or more times. The rearrangement joins TRBV7-2 to TRBJ2-7; 11 nucleotides match TRBD2. Germline trimming cut 4 bases from V and 0 bases from J; bases unmatched to any gene: 20. CDR3 length: 21 amino acids. The germline V gene has CDR1 SGHTA and CDR2 FQGNSA. The CDR3 spells CASSSLRWETSGDPSSYEQYF. The CDR3 coding sequence is TGTGCCAGCAGCTCACTCAGGTGGGAGACTAGCGGGGACCCGAGCTCCTACGAGCAGTACTTC.

This clonotype was observed a handful of times. V is TRBV3-1 and J is TRBJ2-5; D possibly corresponds to TRBD2 (6 bases). The V end lost 2 bases, the J end lost 3 bases, and 16 bases lay between the germline ends. Per germline, CDR1 LGHDT and CDR2 YNNKEL (reference sequence). The CDR3 extends over 16 amino acids. This CDR3 reads CASSQLGTLPKETQYF. CDR3 in DNA: TGTGCCAGCAGCCAACTTGGGACTCTTCCCAAAGAGACCCAGTACTTC.

The sample holds many counts of this clonotype. The J gene is TRBJ2-1, the V gene TRBV7-8; D is ambiguous. V gave up 3 bases and J gave up 8 bases, with 17 bases separating them. CDR1 SGHVS and CDR2 FQNEAQ come from the germline V gene. The CDR3 extends over 15 amino acids. CDR3 in amino acids: CASSFRARPLDEQFF. CDR3 DNA: TGTGCCAGCAGCTTTCGGGCCAGACCTCTAGATGAGCAGTTCTTC. Full variable domain (missing parts from reference TRBV7-8 and TRBJ2-1): GAGVSQSPRYKVAKRGQDVALRCDPISGHVSLFWYQQALGQGPEFLTYFQNEAQLDKSGLPSDRFFAERPEGSVSTLKIQRTQQEDSAVYLCASSFRARPLDEQFFGPGTRLTVL.

CDR3 coding DNA: TGTGCCAGTAGTCGCCTGTACACAGACATTCTCTCCACAGATACGCAGTATTTT. This codes for CASSRLYTDILSTDTQYF. The V gene is TRBV19, the J gene TRBJ2-3, with unresolved D. Trimming cost V 5 bases and J 2 bases, with 23 bases left between them. Germline CDR1 and CDR2: LNHDA and SQIVND (reference sequence). This CDR3 spans 18 amino acids.

The rearrangement links TRBV7-9 to TRBJ2-7; tentatively, D is TRBD2 (6 bases). Trimming removed 6 bases from V and 3 bases from J, with 12 bases in between. The germline CDR1 and CDR2 sequences are SEHNR and FQNEAQ (reference sequence). The CDR3 runs 13 residues. In DNA form, the CDR3 reads TGTGCCAGCAGACCGGGAGCAAACTACGAGCAGTACTTC. Its translation is CASRPGANYEQYF.

This clonotype was observed a handful of times. This rearrangement joins TRBV28 to TRBJ1-2; no firm D call. V was shortened by 2 bases and J by 1 base, with 5 bases between the two germline ends. The CDR3 runs to 13 residues. Germline V gene lookup returns CDR1 MDHEN and CDR2 SYDVKM. The CDR3 DNA sequence: TGTGCCAGCAGTTTAGCGGTTAACTATGGCTACACCTTC. This encodes CASSLAVNYGYTF.

The CDR3: CASSSGQGGNQPQHF. Written as DNA, the CDR3 is TGTGCCAGCAGTTCCGGACAGGGTGGCAATCAGCCCCAGCATTTT. The rearrangement links TRBV11-2 to TRBJ1-5; TRBD1 agrees at 8 bases. Germline V gives CDR1 SGHAT, CDR2 FQNNGV. The CDR3 sequence is 15 residues long. Trimming removed 6 bases from V and 2 bases from J; junction bases left unmatched: 6.

This clonotype was counted a few times. This chain joins TRBV7-6 and TRBJ1-1; D not resolved. V was shortened by 0 bases and J by 2 bases, with 16 bases between the two germline ends. This CDR3 comprises 17 residues. Germline CDR1 and CDR2: SGHVS and FNYEAQ. CDR3 amino acids: CASSLARVQRANTEAFF. In nucleotides, the CDR3 is TGTGCCAGCAGCTTAGCGCGGGTCCAAAGGGCTAACACTGAAGCTTTCTTT.

This clonotype was counted ten times or more. The chain carries TRBV12-3 or TRBV12-4 and TRBJ1-6; D gene unclear. Trimming pared 6 bases from V and 10 bases from J, leaving 10 bases between. The CDR3 has 12 residues. Here the CDR3 reads CASSPGVSPLHF. The CDR3 DNA is TGTGCCAGCAGCCCAGGAGTGTCACCCCTCCACTTT.

This clonotype was seen at least ten times. J is TRBJ2-2 and V is TRBV5-6, with D possibly called TRBD1 or TRBD2 (6 bases each). CDR3 length: 16 residues. Germline assignment: CDR1 SGHDT and CDR2 YYEEEE. V was clipped by 0 bases and J by 3 bases, with 12 bases between them. The CDR3 protein is CASSLGRGRYTGELFF. The DNA for the CDR3 is TGTGCCAGCAGCTTGGGCCGGGGGCGATACACCGGGGAGCTGTTTTTT.

This clonotype was observed a handful of times. CDR3 nucleotides: TGTGCCAGCAGTTACCCGGGGAATGAGCAGTTCTTC. The encoded protein is CASSYPGNEQFF. The chain recombines TRBV6-6 with TRBJ2-1; TRBD2 is a possible D gene (5 bases). The CDR3 consists of 12 residues. V dropped 2 bases and J dropped 7 bases, with 6 bases sitting between them. CDR1 MNHNY and CDR2 SVGAGI come from the germline V gene (reference sequence).

This clonotype has at least ten counts. The rearrangement uses TRBV7-9 and TRBJ1-1; no definite D call. The CDR3 sequence is 16 residues long. The V and J ends lost 3 bases and 0 bases respectively, with 14 bases between them. Germline V gene sequence: CDR1 SEHNR, CDR2 FQNEAQ (reference sequence). CDR3 sequence reads: CASSFPTTKMNTEAFF. The DNA for the CDR3 is TGTGCCAGCAGCTTCCCCACGACAAAAATGAACACTGAAGCTTTCTTT.

This clonotype was seen many times. This chain uses TRBV7-2 with TRBJ2-1; 7 nucleotides agree with TRBD2. Trimming took 2 bases from V and 1 from J; bases not matched to a gene: 11. The CDR3 is 18 amino acids. Germline-derived CDR1 and CDR2 are SGHTA and FQGNSA. CDR3 region: CASSLPRDERESYNEQFF. The CDR3 coding sequence is TGTGCCAGCAGCTTACCGCGCGATGAGCGGGAATCCTACAATGAGCAGTTCTTC.

This clonotype appeared a few times. V usage is TRBV19 and J usage is TRBJ2-7, with D perhaps TRBD1 (6 bases). Germline V gene sequence: CDR1 LNHDA, CDR2 SQIVND (reference sequence). The CDR3 loop spans 14 amino acids. Trimming shortened V by 3 bases and J by 0 bases, and 9 bases separated the two germline ends. In DNA form, the CDR3 reads TGTGCCAGTAGTATCTCGACAGGCTCCTACGAGCAGTACTTC. Translated, it gives CASSISTGSYEQYF.

This clonotype was seen a few times. This rearrangement joins TRBV19 to TRBJ1-1; D might be TRBD1 (5 bases). The CDR3 is 15 amino acids. The germline V gene encodes CDR1 LNHDA and CDR2 SQIVND (reference sequence). Trimming pared 3 bases from V and 7 bases from J, leaving 18 bases between. CDR3 in amino acids: CASSIRDGLRGEAFF. In DNA, the CDR3 is TGTGCCAGTAGTATTCGGGACGGCTTGCGGGGTGAAGCTTTCTTT.

This clonotype showed up many times. This sequence joins TRBV7-6 and TRBJ1-2, with 8 bases identical to TRBD1. The trim removed 5 bases at V and 5 bases at J, leaving 16 bases unmatched. Looked up from germline, CDR1 is SGHVS and CDR2 is FNYEAQ. This CDR3 has 17 amino acids. The CDR3 loop is CASSLPGDPTGAYGYTF. The CDR3 DNA is TGTGCCAGCAGCCTACCTGGGGATCCGACAGGGGCGTATGGCTACACCTTC.

CDR3 protein: CASSLPAARGGTASPLHF. The CDR3 DNA sequence: TGTGCCAGCAGCTTACCCGCGGCGCGGGGGGGCACGGCTTCACCCCTCCACTTT. The rearrangement uses TRBV7-9 and TRBJ1-6; weak D call: TRBD1 (6 bases). Germline CDR1 and CDR2: SEHNR and FQNEAQ (reference sequence). Trimming shortened V by 2 bases and J by 9 bases, and 23 bases separated the two germline ends. The length of the CDR3 is 18 residues.

This chain's CDR3 is CASSLGTGPEAFF. In DNA form, the CDR3 reads TGTGCCAGCAGCTTGGGGACAGGGCCAGAAGCTTTCTTT. The rearrangement joins TRBV5-6 to TRBJ1-1; 8 nucleotides line up with TRBD1. Germline lookup yields CDR1 SGHDT and CDR2 YYEEEE. V lost 0 bases to trimming and J lost 8 bases; unmatched junction nucleotides: 3. The CDR3 spans 13 residues.

Many counts were recorded for this clonotype. The rearrangement links TRBV12-3 or TRBV12-4 to TRBJ2-7, with D unresolved. This CDR3 has 15 amino acids. The V and J ends lost 3 bases and 3 bases respectively, with 15 bases between them. CDR3 sequence reads: CASSFDAAGFYEQYF. DNA for the CDR3: TGTGCCAGCAGTTTTGATGCGGCAGGCTTCTACGAGCAGTACTTC.

The chain uses TRBV28 and TRBJ1-2, with D perhaps matching TRBD1 (5 bases). Germline loops: CDR1 MDHEN, CDR2 SYDVKM. The CDR3 has 18 residues. V gave up 6 bases and J gave up 5 bases, with 28 bases separating them. This chain's CDR3 is CASRTTAGTGGLGYGYTF. CDR3 nucleotide sequence: TGTGCCAGCAGAACCACCGCCGGGACGGGAGGTTTAGGGTATGGCTACACCTTC.

The CDR3 protein is CASALAGLYEQYF. The CDR3 nucleotides read TGTGCCAGCGCCCTAGCCGGGTTGTACGAGCAGTACTTC. The chain combines TRBV2 with TRBJ2-7; D is possibly TRBD2 (5 bases). V dropped 8 bases and J dropped 4 bases, with 15 bases sitting between them. The germline V gene encodes CDR1 SNHLY and CDR2 FYNNEI. CDR3 length: 13 amino acids. Supplemented by reference TRBV2 and TRBJ2-7, the full variable domain reads EPEVTQTPSHQVTQMGQEVILRCVPISNHLYFYWYRQILGQKVEFLVSFYNNEISEKSEIFDDQFSVERPDGSNFTLKIRSTKLEDSAMYFCASALAGLYEQYFGPGTRLTVT.

At least ten counts were recorded for this clonotype. The chain joins TRBV28 to TRBJ1-1; D possibly corresponds to TRBD1 (5 bases). In germline, CDR1 is MDHEN, CDR2 SYDVKM. The CDR3 has 16 residues. V lost 3 bases and J 1 base, leaving 15 bases between the germline ends. This chain's CDR3 is CASSFPGPYQNTEAFF. The CDR3 coding sequence is TGTGCCAGCAGTTTCCCGGGGCCGTATCAGAACACTGAAGCTTTCTTT.

This clonotype appeared a few times. The rearrangement uses TRBV6-5 and TRBJ2-1, with 8 positions matching TRBD2. The CDR3 runs to 18 residues. Germline V lookup: CDR1 MNHEY, CDR2 SVGAGI. V trimming: 2 bases; J trimming: 1 base; junction bases outside the gene matches: 10. CDR3 protein: CASSYRMTSDRSYNEQFF. For the CDR3, the DNA is TGTGCCAGCAGTTACCGAATGACTAGCGATAGGTCCTACAATGAGCAGTTCTTC.